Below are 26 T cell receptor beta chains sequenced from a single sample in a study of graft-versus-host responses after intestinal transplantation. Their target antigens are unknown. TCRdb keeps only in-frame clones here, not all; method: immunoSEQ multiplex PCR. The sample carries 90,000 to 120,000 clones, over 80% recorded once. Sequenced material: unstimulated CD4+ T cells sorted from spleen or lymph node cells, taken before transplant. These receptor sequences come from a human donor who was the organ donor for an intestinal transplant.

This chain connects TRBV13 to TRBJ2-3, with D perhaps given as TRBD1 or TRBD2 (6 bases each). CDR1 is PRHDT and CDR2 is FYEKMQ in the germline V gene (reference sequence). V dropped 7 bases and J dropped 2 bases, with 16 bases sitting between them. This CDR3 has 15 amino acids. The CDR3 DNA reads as TGTGCCAGCACTCTAGGGGGGTCCATCACAGATACGCAGTATTTT. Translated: CASTLGGSITDTQYF.

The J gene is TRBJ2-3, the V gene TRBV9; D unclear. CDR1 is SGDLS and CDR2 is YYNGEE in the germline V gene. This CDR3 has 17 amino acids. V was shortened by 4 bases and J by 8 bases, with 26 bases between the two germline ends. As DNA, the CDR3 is TGTGCCAGCAGCCCCACTTCGAGTCACGGGTACACGACTACGCAGTATTTT. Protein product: CASSPTSSHGYTTTQYF.

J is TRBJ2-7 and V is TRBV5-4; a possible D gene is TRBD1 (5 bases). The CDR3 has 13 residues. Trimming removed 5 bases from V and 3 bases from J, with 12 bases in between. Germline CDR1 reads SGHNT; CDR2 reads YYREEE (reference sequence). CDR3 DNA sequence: TGTGCCAGCAGTATGGGGCAGAACTACGAGCAGTACTTC. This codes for CASSMGQNYEQYF. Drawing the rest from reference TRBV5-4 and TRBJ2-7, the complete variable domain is ETGVTQSPTHLIKTRGQQVTLRCSSQSGHNTVSWYQQALGQGPQFIFQYYREEENGRGNFPPRFSGLQFPNYSSELNVNALELDDSALYLCASSMGQNYEQYFGPGTRLTVT.

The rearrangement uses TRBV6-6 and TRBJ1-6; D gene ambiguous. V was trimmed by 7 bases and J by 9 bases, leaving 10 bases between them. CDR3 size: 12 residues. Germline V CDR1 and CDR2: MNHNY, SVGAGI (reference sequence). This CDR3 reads CASKEGFSPLHF. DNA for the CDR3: TGTGCCAGCAAAGAAGGATTTTCACCCCTCCACTTT.

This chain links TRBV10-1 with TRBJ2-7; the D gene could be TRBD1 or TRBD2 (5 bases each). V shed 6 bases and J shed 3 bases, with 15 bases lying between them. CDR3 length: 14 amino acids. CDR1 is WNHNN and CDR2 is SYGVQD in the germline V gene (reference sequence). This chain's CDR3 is CASSPEGQDYEQYF. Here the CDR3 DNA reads TGCGCCAGCAGCCCAGAGGGGCAGGACTACGAGCAGTACTTC.

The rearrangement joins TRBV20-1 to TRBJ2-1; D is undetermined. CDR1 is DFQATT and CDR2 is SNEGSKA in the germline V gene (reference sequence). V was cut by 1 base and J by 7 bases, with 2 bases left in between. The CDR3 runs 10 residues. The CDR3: CSARANEQFF. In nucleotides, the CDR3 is TGCAGTGCTAGAGCGAATGAGCAGTTCTTC.

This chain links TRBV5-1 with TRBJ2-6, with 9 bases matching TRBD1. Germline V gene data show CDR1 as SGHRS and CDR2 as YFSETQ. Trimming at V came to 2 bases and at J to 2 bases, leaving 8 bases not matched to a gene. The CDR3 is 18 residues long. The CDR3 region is CASSFRQTGGAGANVLTF. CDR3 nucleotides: TGCGCCAGCAGCTTCCGTCAAACAGGGGGCGCTGGGGCCAACGTCCTGACTTTC.

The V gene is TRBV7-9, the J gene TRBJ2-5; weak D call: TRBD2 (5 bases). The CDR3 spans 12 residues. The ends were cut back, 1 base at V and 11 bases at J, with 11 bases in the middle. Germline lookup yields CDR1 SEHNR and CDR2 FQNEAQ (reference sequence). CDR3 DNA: TGTGCCAGCAGCTTAGTTAACGGGGAGCAGTACTTC. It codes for CASSLVNGEQYF.

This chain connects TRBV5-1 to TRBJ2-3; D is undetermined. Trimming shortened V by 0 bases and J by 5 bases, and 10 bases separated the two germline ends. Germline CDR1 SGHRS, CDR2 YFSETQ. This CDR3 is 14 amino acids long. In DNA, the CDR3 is TGCGCCAGCAGCTTGGCGGGTAGTGGAGATACGCAGTATTTT. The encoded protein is CASSLAGSGDTQYF.

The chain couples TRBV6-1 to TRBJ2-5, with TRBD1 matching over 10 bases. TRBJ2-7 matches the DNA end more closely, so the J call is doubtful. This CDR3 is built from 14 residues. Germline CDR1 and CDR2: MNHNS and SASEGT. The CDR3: CASIPTGGFYEQYF. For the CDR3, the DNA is TGTGCCAGCATCCCGACAGGGGGCTTCTACGAGCAGTACTTC.

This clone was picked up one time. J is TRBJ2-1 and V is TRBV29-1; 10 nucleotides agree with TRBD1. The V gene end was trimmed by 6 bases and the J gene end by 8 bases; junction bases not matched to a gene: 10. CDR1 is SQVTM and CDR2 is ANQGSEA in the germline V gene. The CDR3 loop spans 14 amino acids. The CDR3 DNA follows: TGCAGCGTATTAAGACAGGGGGCGCGGGATGAGCAGTTCTTC. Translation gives CSVLRQGARDEQFF.

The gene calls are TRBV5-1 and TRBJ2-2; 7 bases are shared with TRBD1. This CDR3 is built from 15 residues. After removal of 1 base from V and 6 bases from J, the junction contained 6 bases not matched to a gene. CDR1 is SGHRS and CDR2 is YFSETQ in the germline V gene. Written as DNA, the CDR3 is TGCGCCAGCAGCTTGCGGACAGGAGACCCCGGGGAGCTGTTTTTT. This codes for CASSLRTGDPGELFF.

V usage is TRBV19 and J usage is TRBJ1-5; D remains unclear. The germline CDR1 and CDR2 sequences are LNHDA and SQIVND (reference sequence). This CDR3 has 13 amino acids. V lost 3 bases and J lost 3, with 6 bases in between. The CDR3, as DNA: TGTGCCAGTAGTATGCGGGACAATCAGCCCCAGCATTTT. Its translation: CASSMRDNQPQHF.

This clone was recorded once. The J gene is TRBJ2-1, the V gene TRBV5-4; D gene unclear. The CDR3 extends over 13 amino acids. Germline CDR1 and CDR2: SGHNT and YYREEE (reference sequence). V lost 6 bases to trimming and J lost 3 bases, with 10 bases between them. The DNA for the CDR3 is TGTGCCAGCACCCACAATCTCTACAATGAGCAGTTCTTC. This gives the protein CASTHNLYNEQFF.

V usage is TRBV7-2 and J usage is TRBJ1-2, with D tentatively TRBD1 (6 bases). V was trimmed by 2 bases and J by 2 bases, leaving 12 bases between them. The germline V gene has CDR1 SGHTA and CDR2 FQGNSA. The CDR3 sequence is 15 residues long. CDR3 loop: CASSLLQGFNYGYTF. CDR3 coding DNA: TGTGCCAGCAGCTTATTACAGGGCTTCAACTATGGCTACACCTTC.

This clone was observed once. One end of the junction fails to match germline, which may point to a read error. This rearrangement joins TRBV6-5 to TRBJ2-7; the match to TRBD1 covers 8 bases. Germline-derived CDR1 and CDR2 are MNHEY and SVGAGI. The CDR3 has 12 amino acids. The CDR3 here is CASSKAGTGHHF. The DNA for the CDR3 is TGTGCCAGCAGTAAAGCCGGGACAGGACACCACTTC.

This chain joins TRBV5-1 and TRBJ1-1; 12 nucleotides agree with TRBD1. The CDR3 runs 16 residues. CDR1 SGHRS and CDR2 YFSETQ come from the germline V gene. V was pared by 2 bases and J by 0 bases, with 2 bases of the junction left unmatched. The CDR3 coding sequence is TGCGCCAGCAGCTTAGGGGACAGGGGGCTGAACACTGAAGCTTTCTTT. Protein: CASSLGDRGLNTEAFF.

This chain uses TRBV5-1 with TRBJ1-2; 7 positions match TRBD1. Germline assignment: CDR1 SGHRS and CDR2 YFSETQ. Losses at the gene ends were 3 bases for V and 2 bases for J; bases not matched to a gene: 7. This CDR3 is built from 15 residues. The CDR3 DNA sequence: TGCGCCAGCAGCTACGCGACAGGGAAGAACTATGGCTACACCTTC. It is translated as CASSYATGKNYGYTF. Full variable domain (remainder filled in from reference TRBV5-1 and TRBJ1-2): KAGVTQTPRYLIKTRGQQVTLSCSPISGHRSVSWYQQTPGQGLQFLFEYFSETQRNKGNFPGRFSGRQFSNSRSEMNVSTLELGDSALYLCASSYATGKNYGYTFGSGTRLTVV.

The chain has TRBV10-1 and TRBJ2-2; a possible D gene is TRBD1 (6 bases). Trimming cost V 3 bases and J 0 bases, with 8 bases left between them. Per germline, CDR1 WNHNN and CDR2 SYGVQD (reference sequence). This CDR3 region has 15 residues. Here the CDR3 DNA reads TGCGCCAGCAGTGAAACAGGGACGAACACCGGGGAGCTGTTTTTT. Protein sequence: CASSETGTNTGELFF.

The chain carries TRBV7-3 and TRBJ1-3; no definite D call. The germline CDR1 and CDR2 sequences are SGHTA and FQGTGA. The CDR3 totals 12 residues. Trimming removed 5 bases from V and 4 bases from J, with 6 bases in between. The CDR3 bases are TGTGCCAGCAGCCTAGGGGGAAACACCATATATTTT. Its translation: CASSLGGNTIYF.

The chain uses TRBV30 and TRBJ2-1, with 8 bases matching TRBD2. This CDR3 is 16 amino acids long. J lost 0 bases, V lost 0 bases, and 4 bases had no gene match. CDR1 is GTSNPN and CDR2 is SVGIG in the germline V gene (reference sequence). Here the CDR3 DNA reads TGTGCCTGGAGTGTCTCCGGGAGGGGCTCCTACAATGAGCAGTTCTTC. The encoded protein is CAWSVSGRGSYNEQFF.

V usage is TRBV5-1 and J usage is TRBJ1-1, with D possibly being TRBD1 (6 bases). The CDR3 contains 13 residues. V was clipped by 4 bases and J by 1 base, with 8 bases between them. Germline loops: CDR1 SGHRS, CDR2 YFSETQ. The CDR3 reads CASSTQGNTEAFF. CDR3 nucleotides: TGCGCCAGCAGCACACAGGGGAACACTGAAGCTTTCTTT.

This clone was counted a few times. CDR3 coding DNA: TGTGCCAGCAGCTTAAATCCAGGGCGGACAGATACGCAGTATTTT. Protein sequence: CASSLNPGRTDTQYF. This chain connects TRBV7-3 to TRBJ2-3; tentatively, D is TRBD1 (5 bases). CDR1 and CDR2 (germline): SGHTA, FQGTGA. The CDR3 covers 15 residues. Trimming shortened V by 1 base and J by 3 bases, and 11 bases separated the two germline ends.

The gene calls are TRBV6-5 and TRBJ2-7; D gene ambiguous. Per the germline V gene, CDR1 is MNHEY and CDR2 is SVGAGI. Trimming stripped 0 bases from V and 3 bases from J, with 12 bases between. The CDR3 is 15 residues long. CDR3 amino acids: CASSYSVVRNYEQYF. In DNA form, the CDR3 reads TGTGCCAGCAGTTACTCGGTGGTCAGAAACTACGAGCAGTACTTC.

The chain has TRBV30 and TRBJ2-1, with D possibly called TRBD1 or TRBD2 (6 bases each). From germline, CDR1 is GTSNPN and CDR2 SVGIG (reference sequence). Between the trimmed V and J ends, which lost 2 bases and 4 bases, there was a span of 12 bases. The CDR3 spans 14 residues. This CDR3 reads CAWSRGERYNEQFF. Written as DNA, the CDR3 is TGTGCCTGGAGTAGGGGGGAACGGTACAATGAGCAGTTCTTC.

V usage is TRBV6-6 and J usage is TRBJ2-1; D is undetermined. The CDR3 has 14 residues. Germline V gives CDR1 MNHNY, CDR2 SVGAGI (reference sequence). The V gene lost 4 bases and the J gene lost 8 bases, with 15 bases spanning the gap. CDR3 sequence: CASSSRALSDEQFF. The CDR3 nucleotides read TGTGCCAGCAGTTCACGGGCCCTAAGCGATGAGCAGTTCTTC.